A single sample gave rise to the 20 T cell receptor beta chains below, sequenced in a study of regulatory T cells in long-lasting Graves disease (dated by TCRdb to 2020 to 2023). This specimen's time point label, per the study, means: persistent/refractory GD, antithyroid drugs over 5 years with positive TRAb. For both TCR sequencing and RNA sequencing, RNA was extracted from PBMCs in TRIzol. The library was generated by multiplex PCR. These reads were obtained on an Illumina HiSeq 4000. TCR beta libraries were built with iRepertoire HTBI primers and Arm-PCR amplification of CDR3 regions. TCRdb reanalyzed the raw reads on its own, using fastp at Q25 for trimming and MiXCR for clone calling, and kept in-frame beta chains. Every entry covers one CDR3 protein and lists the most common genes and DNA from its rows. This sample has 400,000 to 500,000 distinct CDR3 sequences in its table, and more than 20% of those were observed once. Approximately 8% of the sample belongs to the ten largest clones.

The material was peripheral blood mononuclear cells (PBMCs), obtained when the disease was refractory, from a patient treated with antithyroid drugs. The receptors stem from a female donor with Graves disease.

This clonotype was counted ten times or more. V usage is TRBV19 and J usage is TRBJ2-7; 9 positions agree with TRBD1. Germline-derived CDR1 and CDR2 are LNHDA and SQIVND (reference sequence). The CDR3 consists of 18 residues. The V gene end was trimmed by 5 bases and the J gene end by 1 base; junction bases not matched to a gene: 15. The CDR3 DNA reads as TGTGCCAGTAGTCCTCAAACAGGGGGCGGAAGAAGATCCTACGAGCAGTACTTC. This encodes CASSPQTGGGRRSYEQYF.

There are many counts of this clonotype. The CDR3 spells CASSEVVTRRGEQYF. Written as DNA, the CDR3 is TGTGCCAGCAGTGAGGTCGTAACTAGAAGAGGCGAGCAGTACTTC. This chain connects TRBV2 to TRBJ2-7, with D perhaps TRBD2 (5 bases). Trimming removed 3 bases at V and 6 bases at J, with 18 bases between. Germline V gene sequence: CDR1 SNHLY, CDR2 FYNNEI. This CDR3 is built from 15 residues. The whole variable domain, remainder taken from reference TRBV2 and TRBJ2-7, is EPEVTQTPSHQVTQMGQEVILRCVPISNHLYFYWYRQILGQKVEFLVSFYNNEISEKSEIFDDQFSVERPDGSNFTLKIRSTKLEDSAMYFCASSEVVTRRGEQYFGPGTRLTVT.

The gene calls are TRBV7-9 and TRBJ2-3; D call uncertain. CDR1 and CDR2 (germline): SEHNR, FQNEAQ (reference sequence). Trimming left V 5 bases short and J 2 bases short, with 8 bases between. The CDR3 contains 13 residues. Written as DNA, the CDR3 is TGTGCCAGCAGCCCTCAGGACACAGATACGCAGTATTTT. This translates into CASSPQDTDTQYF. Supplemented by reference TRBV7-9 and TRBJ2-3, the full variable domain reads DTGVSQNPRHKITKRGQNVTFRCDPISEHNRLYWYRQTLGQGPEFLTYFQNEAQLEKSRLLSDRFSAERPKGSFSTLEIQRTEQGDSAMYLCASSPQDTDTQYFGPGTRLTVL.

This clonotype was observed at least ten times. The gene calls are TRBV6-1 and TRBJ2-2; D is uncertain. Germline V lookup: CDR1 MNHNS, CDR2 SASEGT. The V and J ends lost 6 bases and 0 bases respectively, with 8 bases between them. The CDR3 spans 14 residues. CDR3 nucleotide sequence: TGTGCCAGCAGACAAGTTGCGAACACCGGGGAGCTGTTTTTT. Amino acids: CASRQVANTGELFF.

The V and J genes are TRBV19 and TRBJ1-5; the D is unclear. The CDR3 loop spans 16 amino acids. Germline CDR1 reads LNHDA; CDR2 reads SQIVND (reference sequence). Between the trimmed V and J ends, which lost 3 bases and 0 bases, there was a span of 12 bases. DNA of the CDR3: TGTGCCAGTAGTATCGGCCCAGAGTATAGCAATCAGCCCCAGCATTTT. It yields the protein CASSIGPEYSNQPQHF.

For the CDR3, the DNA is TGTGCCAGCAGCTTTCGCGGGGAACCCTACGAGCAGTACTTC. This gives the protein CASSFRGEPYEQYF. The chain employs TRBV5-4 and TRBJ2-7, with a possible D match to TRBD2 (6 bases). The germline V gene has CDR1 SGHNT and CDR2 YYREEE (reference sequence). The CDR3 is 14 residues long. The V gene lost 2 bases and the J gene lost 2 bases, with 11 bases spanning the gap.

This clonotype turned up a few times. This chain's CDR3 is CASSYLGTMNTEAFF. In DNA, the CDR3 is TGTGCCAGCAGTTACCTCGGCACCATGAACACTGAAGCTTTCTTT. The V gene is TRBV6-9, the J gene TRBJ1-1; no clear D. Germline values: CDR1 MNHGY, CDR2 SVAAGI. CDR3 length: 15 residues. Trimming took off 3 bases at V and 0 bases at J, with 11 bases between the two ends.

V usage is TRBV6-2 or TRBV6-3 and J usage is TRBJ1-5; 7 bases are a match to TRBD1. Germline V gene lookup returns CDR1 MNHEY and CDR2 SVGEGT. V trimming: 0 bases; J trimming: 2 bases; junction bases outside the gene matches: 4. There are 16 residues in the CDR3. The CDR3 loop reads CASSYSGGTGNQPQHF. The CDR3 nucleotides are TGTGCCAGCAGTTACTCAGGCGGGACAGGCAATCAGCCCCAGCATTTT.

This clonotype was found a few times. Mismatch with germline at one junction end may stem from a read error. Here the CDR3 DNA reads TGTGCCAGCAGCCCCCGGCTTAACGGGAGGTTGCGCTTC. Translation: CASSPRLNGRLRF. The chain joins TRBV27 to TRBJ2-5, with 7 positions matching TRBD2. CDR1 MNHEY and CDR2 SMNVEV come from the germline V gene (reference sequence). The CDR3 contains 13 residues.

The chain couples TRBV11-2 to TRBJ2-3; D remains unclear. This CDR3 spans 13 amino acids. Germline assignment: CDR1 SGHAT and CDR2 FQNNGV. Trimming pared 5 bases from V and 7 bases from J, leaving 13 bases between. CDR3 coding DNA: TGTGCCAGCAGCCACCCTGGGTCCTATACGCAGTATTTT. It yields the protein CASSHPGSYTQYF.

This clonotype came up once. This chain links TRBV6-1 with TRBJ1-6; TRBD1 agrees at 7 bases. CDR1 is MNHNS and CDR2 is SASEGT in the germline V gene. V shed 7 bases and J 6 bases; nucleotides not matched to a gene: 12. This CDR3 contains 16 residues. The CDR3 protein is CASIEGAASVNSPLHF. CDR3 DNA sequence: TGTGCCAGCATCGAGGGGGCAGCCTCCGTTAATTCACCCCTCCACTTT.

There are a few counts of this clonotype. This chain joins TRBV29-1 and TRBJ2-5; 8 nucleotides line up with TRBD1. Germline assignment: CDR1 SQVTM and CDR2 ANQGSEA. V lost 7 bases and J lost 9; bases outside the gene matches: 7. This CDR3 region has 11 residues. CDR3 in amino acids: CSAYGQGPQYF. In DNA, the CDR3 is TGCAGCGCCTACGGACAGGGCCCCCAGTACTTC.

This clonotype was counted ten times or more. This sequence joins TRBV29-1 and TRBJ1-2; maybe TRBD1 (5 bases). Germline CDR1 SQVTM, CDR2 ANQGSEA. This CDR3 spans 14 amino acids. V was cut by 3 bases and J by 3 bases, with 14 bases left in between. The CDR3 DNA sequence: TGCAGCGTTGAGGTCGTTGGGACGTACTATGGCTACACCTTC. Translated: CSVEVVGTYYGYTF.

This clonotype was detected ten times or more. The junction does not match germline at one end; this may be a read error. The chain carries TRBV19 and TRBJ1-5; D is ambiguous. Germline assignment: CDR1 LNHDA and CDR2 SQIVND (reference sequence). The CDR3 totals 13 residues. The CDR3 protein is CASSISSNQPQHF. Here the CDR3 DNA reads TGTGCCAGCAGTATATCGTCCAATCAGCCCCAGCATTTT.

This clonotype has a count of ten or more. The rearrangement joins TRBV9 to TRBJ2-7; TRBD2 agrees at 11 bases. This CDR3 is built from 15 residues. Germline assignment: CDR1 SGDLS and CDR2 YYNGEE. V was pared by 4 bases and J by 4 bases, with 7 bases of the junction left unmatched. CDR3 sequence (DNA): TGTGCCAGCAGCCCAGAGGGACTAGCGGTTTACGAGCAGTACTTC. Amino acid sequence: CASSPEGLAVYEQYF.

A single count supports this clonotype. The J gene is TRBJ2-1, the V gene TRBV28; possibly TRBD1 or TRBD2 for D (5 bases each). The length of the CDR3 is 14 residues. Germline V CDR1 and CDR2: MDHEN, SYDVKM. V was trimmed by 9 bases and J by 4 bases, leaving 16 bases between them. CDR3 nucleotide sequence: TGTGCCAGTTTAGGGGAGAGGGGTTACAATGAGCAGTTCTTC. Encoded protein: CASLGERGYNEQFF.

V gene TRBV7-9 combines with J gene TRBJ2-5; possibly TRBD2 for D (5 bases). V was cut by 2 bases and J by 4 bases, with 20 bases left in between. The CDR3 runs to 17 residues. CDR1 and CDR2 (germline): SEHNR, FQNEAQ (reference sequence). For the CDR3, the DNA is TGTGCCAGCAGCTTACTGGACTGGTTCGACCCTGCAGAGACCCAGTACTTC. This translates into CASSLLDWFDPAETQYF.

The rearrangement uses TRBV3-1 and TRBJ2-1, with 8 positions matching TRBD2. Trimming at V came to 3 bases and at J to 4 bases, leaving 14 bases not matched to a gene. The germline gives CDR1 LGHDT, CDR2 YNNKEL (reference sequence). The CDR3 is 18 residues long. The chain's CDR3 is CASSHFIGRGEQYNEQFF. The CDR3 DNA sequence: TGTGCCAGCAGCCATTTCATCGGGCGGGGGGAACAATACAATGAGCAGTTCTTC.

This clonotype occurred once. The chain recombines TRBV24-1 with TRBJ2-1, with TRBD2 matching over 11 bases. Germline CDR1 KGHDR, CDR2 SFDVKD. This CDR3 is 16 amino acids long. Trimming took 3 bases from V and 5 from J; bases not matched to a gene: 5. This CDR3 reads CATSDLRLAGNNEQFF. CDR3 DNA sequence: TGTGCCACCAGTGATCTACGACTAGCGGGAAACAATGAGCAGTTCTTC.

This sequence joins TRBV2 and TRBJ2-1; 11 nucleotides match TRBD2. This CDR3 is built from 15 residues. Per the germline V gene, CDR1 is SNHLY and CDR2 is FYNNEI. Trimming at V came to 2 bases and at J to 7 bases, leaving 4 bases not matched to a gene. The chain's CDR3 is CASSELAGGQNEQFF. CDR3 sequence (DNA): TGTGCCAGCAGTGAACTAGCGGGAGGACAGAATGAGCAGTTCTTC.